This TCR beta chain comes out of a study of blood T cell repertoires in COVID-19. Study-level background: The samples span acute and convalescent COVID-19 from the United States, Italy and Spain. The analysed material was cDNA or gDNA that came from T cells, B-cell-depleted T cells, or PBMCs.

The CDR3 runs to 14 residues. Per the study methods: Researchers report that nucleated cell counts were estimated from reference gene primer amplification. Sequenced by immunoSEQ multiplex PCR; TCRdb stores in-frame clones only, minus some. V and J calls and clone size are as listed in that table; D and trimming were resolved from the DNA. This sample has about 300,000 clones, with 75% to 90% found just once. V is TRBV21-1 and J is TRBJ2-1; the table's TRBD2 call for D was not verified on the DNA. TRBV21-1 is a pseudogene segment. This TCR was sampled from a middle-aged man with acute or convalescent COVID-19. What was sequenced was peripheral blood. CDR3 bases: TGTGCCAGCAGTCCCGAGGGGGGGGGCCGTGAGCAGTTCTTC. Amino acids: CASSPEGGGREQFF.